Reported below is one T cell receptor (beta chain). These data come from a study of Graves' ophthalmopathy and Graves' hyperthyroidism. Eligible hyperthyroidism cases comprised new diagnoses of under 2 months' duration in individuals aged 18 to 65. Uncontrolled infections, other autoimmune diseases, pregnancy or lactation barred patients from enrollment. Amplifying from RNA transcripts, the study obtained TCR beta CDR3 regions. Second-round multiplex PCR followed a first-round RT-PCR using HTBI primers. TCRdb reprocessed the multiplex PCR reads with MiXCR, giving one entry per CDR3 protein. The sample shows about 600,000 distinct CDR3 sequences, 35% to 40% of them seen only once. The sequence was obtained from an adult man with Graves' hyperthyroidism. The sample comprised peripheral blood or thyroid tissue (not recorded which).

The CDR3 region is CATSSPGTVYGYTF. CDR3 nucleotide sequence: TGTGCCACCAGCAGCCCAGGGACGGTCTATGGCTACACCTTC. V usage is TRBV15 and J usage is TRBJ1-2; a weak D match, TRBD1 (5 bases). Trimming shortened V by 3 bases and J by 4 bases, and 12 bases separated the two germline ends. The CDR3 is 14 amino acids. The V gene's germline CDR1 is LNHNV and CDR2 YYDKDF (reference sequence).